This note documents a single T cell receptor beta chain sequence. Its target is unknown. These data belong to a study of T cell responses to AZD1222 COVID-19 vaccine. Study overall: Second doses that came at about 4 or about 12 weeks were put together. Study-level results: Donors were chiefly white British, with a greater number of females, and clonal diversity was perhaps underestimated. The reported proportion of spike-specific TCRs targeting unmutated variant regions was nearly half. It was only after the peak T cell response that any repertoires were sampled.

TCRdb keeps only in-frame clones here, not all; method: immunoSEQ multiplex PCR. This table has 65,000 to 85,000 clones, approximately 80% appearing once. The CDR3 is 16 residues long. Germline V gene sequence: CDR1 LNHNV, CDR2 YYDKDF (reference sequence). Trimming stripped 7 bases from V and 7 bases from J, with 23 bases between. This TCR was recovered from an adult in good health. V usage is TRBV15 and J usage is TRBJ2-1; either TRBD1 or TRBD2 may supply D (6 bases each). This specimen was peripheral blood, taken on day 0 of AZD1222 vaccination. Written as DNA, the CDR3 is TGTGCCACCACCCTTTCGAGGGGGGCCCCTGGGAATGAGCAGTTCTTC. This translates into CATTLSRGAPGNEQFF.